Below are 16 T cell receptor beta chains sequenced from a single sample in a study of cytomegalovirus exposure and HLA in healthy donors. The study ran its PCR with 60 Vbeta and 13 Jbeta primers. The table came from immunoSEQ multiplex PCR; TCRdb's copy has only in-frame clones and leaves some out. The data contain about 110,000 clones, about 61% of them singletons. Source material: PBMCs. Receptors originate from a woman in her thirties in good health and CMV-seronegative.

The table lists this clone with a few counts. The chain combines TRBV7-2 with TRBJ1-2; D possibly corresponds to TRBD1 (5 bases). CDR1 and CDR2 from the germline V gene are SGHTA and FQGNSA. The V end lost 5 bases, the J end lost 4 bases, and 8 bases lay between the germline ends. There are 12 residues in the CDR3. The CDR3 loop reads CASSPGAYGYTF. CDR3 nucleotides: TGTGCCAGCAGCCCTGGGGCCTATGGCTACACCTTC.

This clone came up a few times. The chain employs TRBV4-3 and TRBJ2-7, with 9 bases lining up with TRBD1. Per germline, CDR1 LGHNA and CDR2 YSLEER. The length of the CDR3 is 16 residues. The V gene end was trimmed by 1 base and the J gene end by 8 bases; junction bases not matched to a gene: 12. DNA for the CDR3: TGCGCCAGCAGCCAAGTTGAGGGACAGGGAGCCGGGAAGCAGTACTTC. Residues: CASSQVEGQGAGKQYF.

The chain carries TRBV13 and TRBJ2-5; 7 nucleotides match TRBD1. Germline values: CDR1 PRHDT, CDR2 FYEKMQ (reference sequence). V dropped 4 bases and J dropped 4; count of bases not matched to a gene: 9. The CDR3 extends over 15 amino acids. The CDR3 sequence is CASSSDRERAETQYF. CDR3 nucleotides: TGTGCCAGCAGCTCCGACAGGGAGAGGGCAGAGACCCAGTACTTC. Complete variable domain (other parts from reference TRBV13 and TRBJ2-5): AAGVIQSPRHLIKEKRETATLKCYPIPRHDTVYWYQQGPGQDPQFLISFYEKMQSDKGSIPDRFSAQQFSDYHSELNMSSLELGDSALYFCASSSDRERAETQYFGPGTRLLVL.

CDR3 sequence reads: CASSVHPINTEAFF. Here the CDR3 DNA reads TGTGCCAGTAGTGTACACCCAATCAACACTGAAGCTTTCTTT. The chain employs TRBV19 and TRBJ1-1; no definite D call. CDR3 length: 14 residues. Germline values: CDR1 LNHDA, CDR2 SQIVND (reference sequence). The V end was cut by 5 bases, the J end by 2 bases, with 12 bases between.

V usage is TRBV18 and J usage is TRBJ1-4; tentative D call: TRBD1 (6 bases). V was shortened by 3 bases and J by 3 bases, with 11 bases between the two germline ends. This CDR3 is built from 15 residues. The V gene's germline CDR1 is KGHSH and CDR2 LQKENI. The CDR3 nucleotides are TGTGCCAGCTCACCCGACAGGACTTCTAATGAAAAACTGTTTTTT. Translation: CASSPDRTSNEKLFF. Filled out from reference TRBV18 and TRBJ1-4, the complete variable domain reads NAGVMQNPRHLVRRRGQEARLRCSPMKGHSHVYWYRQLPEEGLKFMVYLQKENIIDESGMPKERFSAEFPKEGPSILRIQQVVRGDSAAYFCASSPDRTSNEKLFFGSGTQLSVL.

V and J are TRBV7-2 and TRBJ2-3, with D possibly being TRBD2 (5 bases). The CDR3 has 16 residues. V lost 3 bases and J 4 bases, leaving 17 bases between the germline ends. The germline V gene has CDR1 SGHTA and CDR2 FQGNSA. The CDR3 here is CASSLNARRSSDTQYF. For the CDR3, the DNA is TGTGCCAGCAGCTTGAACGCAAGGAGGTCCTCAGATACGCAGTATTTT.

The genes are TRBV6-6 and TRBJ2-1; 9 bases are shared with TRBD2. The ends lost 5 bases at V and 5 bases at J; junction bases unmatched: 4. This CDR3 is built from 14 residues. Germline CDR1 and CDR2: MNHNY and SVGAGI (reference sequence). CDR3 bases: TGTGCCAGCAGTAAACGACTAGCGGACAATGAGCAGTTCTTC. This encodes CASSKRLADNEQFF.

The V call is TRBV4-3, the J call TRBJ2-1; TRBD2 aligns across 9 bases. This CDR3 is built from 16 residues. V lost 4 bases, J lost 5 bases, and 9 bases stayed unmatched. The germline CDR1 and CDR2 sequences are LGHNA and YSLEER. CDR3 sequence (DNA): TGCGCCAGCAGCCGATTAGCGGGAGTGGGCGACAATGAGCAGTTCTTC. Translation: CASSRLAGVGDNEQFF.

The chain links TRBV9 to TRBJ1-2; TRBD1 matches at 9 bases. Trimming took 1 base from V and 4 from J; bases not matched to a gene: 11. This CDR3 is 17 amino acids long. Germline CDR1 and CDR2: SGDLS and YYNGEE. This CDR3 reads CASSVSRDRDISYGYTF. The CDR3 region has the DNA TGTGCCAGCAGCGTATCTCGGGACAGGGACATAAGCTATGGCTACACCTTC.

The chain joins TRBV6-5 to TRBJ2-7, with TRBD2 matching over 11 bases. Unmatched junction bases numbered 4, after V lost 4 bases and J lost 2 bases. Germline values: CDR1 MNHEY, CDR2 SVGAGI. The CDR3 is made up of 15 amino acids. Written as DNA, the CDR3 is TGTGCCAGCAGTTTCCGACTAGCGGGAACCTACGAGCAGTACTTC. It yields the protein CASSFRLAGTYEQYF.

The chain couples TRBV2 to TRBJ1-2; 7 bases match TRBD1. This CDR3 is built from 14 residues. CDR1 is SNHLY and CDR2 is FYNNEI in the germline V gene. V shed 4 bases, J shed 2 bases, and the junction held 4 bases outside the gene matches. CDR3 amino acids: CASSGQGRNYGYTF. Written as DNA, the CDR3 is TGTGCCAGCAGTGGACAGGGACGGAACTATGGCTACACCTTC.

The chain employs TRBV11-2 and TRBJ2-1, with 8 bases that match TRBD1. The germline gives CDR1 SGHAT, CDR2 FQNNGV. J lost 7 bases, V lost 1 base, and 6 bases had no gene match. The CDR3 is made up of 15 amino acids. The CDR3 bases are TGTGCCAGCAGCTTAGTATCAGGGGGCTATAATGAGCAGTTCTTC. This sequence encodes CASSLVSGGYNEQFF.

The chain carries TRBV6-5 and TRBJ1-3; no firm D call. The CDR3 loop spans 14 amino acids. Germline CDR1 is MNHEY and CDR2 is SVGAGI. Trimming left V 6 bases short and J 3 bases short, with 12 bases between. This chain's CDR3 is CASSETRGGNTIYF. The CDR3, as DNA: TGTGCCAGCAGCGAGACCCGAGGTGGAAACACCATATATTTT.

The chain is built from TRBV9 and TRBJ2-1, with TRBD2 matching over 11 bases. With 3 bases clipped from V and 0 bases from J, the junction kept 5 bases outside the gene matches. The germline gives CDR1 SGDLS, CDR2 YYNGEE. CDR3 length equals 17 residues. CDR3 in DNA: TGTGCCAGCAGCGGACTAGCGGGGAATAGCTCCTACAATGAGCAGTTCTTC. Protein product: CASSGLAGNSSYNEQFF.

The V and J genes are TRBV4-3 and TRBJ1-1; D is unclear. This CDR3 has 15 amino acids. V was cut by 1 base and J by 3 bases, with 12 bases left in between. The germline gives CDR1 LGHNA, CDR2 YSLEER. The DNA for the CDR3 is TGCGCCAGCAGCCAAGGTAACTATTGGGACACTGAAGCTTTCTTT. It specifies CASSQGNYWDTEAFF.

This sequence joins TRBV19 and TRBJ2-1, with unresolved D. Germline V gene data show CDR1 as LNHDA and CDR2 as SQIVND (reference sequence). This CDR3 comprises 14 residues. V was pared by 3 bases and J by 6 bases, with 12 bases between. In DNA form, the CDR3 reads TGTGCCAGTAGTATGGGTTCTAGGAGCAATGAGCAGTTCTTC. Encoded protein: CASSMGSRSNEQFF.